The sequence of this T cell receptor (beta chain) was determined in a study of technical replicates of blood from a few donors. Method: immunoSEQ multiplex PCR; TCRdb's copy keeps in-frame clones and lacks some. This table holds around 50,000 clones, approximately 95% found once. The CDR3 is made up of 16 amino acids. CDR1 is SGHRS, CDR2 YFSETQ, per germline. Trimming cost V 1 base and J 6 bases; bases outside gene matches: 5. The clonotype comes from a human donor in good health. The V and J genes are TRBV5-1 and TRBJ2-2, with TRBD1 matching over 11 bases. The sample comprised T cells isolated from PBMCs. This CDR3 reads CASSLSGTGGSGELFF. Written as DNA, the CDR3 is TGCGCCAGCAGCTTGTCCGGGACAGGGGGATCCGGGGAGCTGTTTTTT.